This is a list of T cell receptor beta chains from one sample in a study of cytomegalovirus exposure and HLA in healthy donors. Assay: immunoSEQ multiplex PCR; the TCRdb copy retains only in-frame clones and omits some. This table holds nearly 200,000 clones, over 70% found once. The source material was PBMCs. The receptor source for this set is a young man in good health and CMV-seronegative. Both conserved end residues are part of each CDR3. The D gene is left open where the match is weak. A clone size is listed for some rows: how often the clone was seen (once, few, many), or a class if it is expanded.

clone_size,j_call,d_call,v_call,cdr3_aa,cdr3_nt
-,TRBJ2-7,-,TRBV28,CASSLRGGVAYEQYF,TGTGCCAGCAGTTTACGCGGCGGGGTAGCCTACGAGCAGTACTTC
-,TRBJ2-7,TRBD2,TRBV5-1,CASSSQAGLAGDEQYF,TGCGCCAGCAGCTCCCAAGCAGGACTAGCGGGAGACGAGCAGTACTTC
-,TRBJ2-5,-,TRBV2,CANRGDYLETQYF,TGTGCCAACAGGGGGGACTACCTCGAGACCCAGTACTTC
-,TRBJ2-2,TRBD2,TRBV7-2,CASEERGLTGELFF,TGTGCCAGCGAAGAGCGGGGGCTCACCGGGGAGCTGTTTTTT
-,TRBJ1-1,-,TRBV7-8,CASSSLTARNTEAFF,TGTGCCAGCAGCTCCCTGACTGCCCGTAACACTGAAGCTTTCTTT
once,TRBJ1-2,TRBD1,TRBV6-5,CASSYPGQGIYGYTF,TGTGCCAGCAGTTACCCGGGACAGGGAATCTATGGCTACACCTTC
-,TRBJ2-2,TRBD2,TRBV28,CASSVSGRTGELFF,TGTGCCAGCAGCGTTAGCGGGAGGACCGGGGAGCTGTTTTTT
-,TRBJ1-1,-,TRBV28,CASRDISSEAFF,TGTGCCAGCAGGGACATCTCGTCTGAAGCTTTCTTT
-,TRBJ2-7,TRBD1,TRBV18,CASSRNDRGGTYEQYF,TGTGCCAGCTCACGGAACGACAGGGGGGGCACCTACGAGCAGTACTTC
-,TRBJ2-7,-,TRBV6-6,CASSYEGREQYF,TGTGCCAGCAGTTACGAGGGGAGGGAGCAGTACTTC
-,TRBJ2-1,TRBD1,TRBV6-5,CASKEQGRRYNEQFF,TGTGCCAGCAAGGAACAGGGGAGACGGTACAATGAGCAGTTCTTC
-,TRBJ2-7,TRBD2,TRBV18,CASSPGTSGRAFYEQYF,TGTGCCAGCTCACCCGGGACTAGCGGGAGGGCCTTTTACGAGCAGTACTTC
-,TRBJ2-7,TRBD1,TRBV4-1,CASSLTTGGSYEQYF,TGCGCCAGCAGTTTGACGACAGGGGGCTCATACGAGCAGTACTTC
-,TRBJ1-4,TRBD1,TRBV27,CASSSHRGGEKLFF,TGTGCCAGCAGTTCCCACAGGGGTGGTGAAAAACTGTTTTTT
-,TRBJ2-1,TRBD2,TRBV5-4,CASSSGLALKHEQFF,TGTGCCAGCAGCTCGGGACTAGCGCTTAAGCATGAGCAGTTCTTC
-,TRBJ2-3,TRBD1,TRBV18,CASSPRQGQATDTQYF,TGTGCCAGCTCACCACGGCAGGGACAGGCCACAGATACGCAGTATTTT
-,TRBJ2-3,-,TRBV2,CASSEATGFSTDTQYF,TGTGCCAGCAGTGAAGCTACAGGTTTTAGCACAGATACGCAGTATTTT
few,TRBJ2-1,-,TRBV27,CASRKGGLGGGSYNEQFF,TGTGCCAGCAGGAAGGGAGGCCTGGGAGGGGGCTCCTACAATGAGCAGTTCTTC
-,TRBJ2-7,TRBD2,TRBV5-1,CASSLAGLAGGEQYF,TGCGCCAGCAGCTTGGCGGGACTAGCGGGTGGGGAGCAGTACTTC
-,TRBJ2-2,-,TRBV7-9,CASSARKTGSTGELFF,TGTGCCAGCAGCGCACGGAAAACAGGGAGTACCGGGGAGCTGTTTTTT
-,TRBJ1-1,-,TRBV28,CASSLQQVAIEAFF,TGTGCCAGCAGTTTGCAACAGGTTGCAATTGAAGCTTTCTTT
-,TRBJ1-2,TRBD1,TRBV30,CAWSLGRGLDGYTF,TGTGCCTGGAGTTTGGGCAGGGGGCTGGATGGCTACACCTTC
once,TRBJ1-1,TRBD1,TRBV7-9,CASTSGQGNTEAFF,TGTGCCAGCACTTCCGGACAGGGGAACACTGAAGCTTTCTTT
-,TRBJ2-7,TRBD1,TRBV27,CASSLISGRGLSYEQYF,TGTGCCAGCAGTTTAATCAGCGGCAGGGGGCTCTCCTACGAGCAGTACTTC
-,TRBJ2-7,-,TRBV5-6,CASSETGTTQQYF,TGTGCCAGCAGCGAGACCGGGACAACACAGCAGTACTTC
-,TRBJ1-1,-,TRBV28,CAVTSGGQRNTEAFF,TGTGCCGTCACGTCCGGCGGGCAAAGGAACACTGAAGCTTTCTTT
-,TRBJ2-3,TRBD2,TRBV5-4,CASKGLADNTDTQYF,TGTGCCAGCAAGGGCCTAGCGGACAACACAGATACGCAGTATTTT
-,TRBJ1-3,-,TRBV19,CASSMGSSGNTIYF,TGTGCCAGTAGTATGGGCAGCTCTGGAAACACCATATATTTT
-,TRBJ2-3,-,TRBV13,CASSPSPGGIDTDTQYF,TGTGCCAGCAGCCCATCCCCGGGCGGGATCGACACAGATACGCAGTATTTT
-,TRBJ2-7,-,TRBV27,CASSFVDSLYEQYF,TGTGCCAGCAGTTTCGTCGACAGTCTGTACGAGCAGTACTTC
once,TRBJ2-4,-,TRBV5-1,CASSLEPGLAKNIQYF,TGCGCCAGCAGCTTGGAACCGGGACTAGCCAAAAACATTCAGTACTTC
few,TRBJ2-2,-,TRBV6-5,CASSYGRTGRAGELFF,TGTGCCAGCAGTTACGGGCGGACCGGGAGAGCCGGGGAGCTGTTTTTT
-,TRBJ1-5,TRBD1,TRBV18,CASSPGQGVRQPQHF,TGTGCCAGCTCACCAGGACAGGGCGTTCGGCAGCCCCAGCATTTT
few,TRBJ2-3,-,TRBV4-3,CASSQTTGTPPDTQYF,TGCGCCAGCAGCCAAACCACAGGGACGCCTCCAGATACGCAGTATTTT
-,TRBJ2-6,-,TRBV28,CASSFFKGVGANVLTF,TGTGCCAGCAGTTTCTTCAAGGGGGTCGGGGCCAACGTCCTGACTTTC
-,TRBJ2-7,TRBD2,TRBV11-1,CASSPGLAGSYEQYF,TGTGCCAGCAGCCCGGGACTAGCGGGCTCCTACGAGCAGTACTTC
-,TRBJ2-7,-,TRBV4-2,CASSQGGEFHEQYF,TGTGCCAGCAGCCAAGGGGGGGAATTCCACGAGCAGTACTTC
-,TRBJ2-7,TRBD1,TRBV5-1,CASSLDRGSYEQYF,TGCGCCAGCAGCTTGGACAGGGGATCCTACGAGCAGTACTTC
-,TRBJ2-7,TRBD2,TRBV23-1,CASRPWGLAGEKSSYEQYF,TGCGCCAGCAGGCCCTGGGGACTAGCGGGAGAGAAGAGCTCCTACGAGCAGTACTTC
-,TRBJ2-3,-,TRBV19,CASSEGRTDTQYF,TGTGCCAGTAGCGAGGGCCGCACAGATACGCAGTATTTT
-,TRBJ1-5,-,TRBV27,CASSLLGRVNQPQHF,TGTGCCAGCAGTTTGCTAGGGAGGGTAAATCAGCCCCAGCATTTT
-,TRBJ2-7,TRBD2,TRBV14,CASSQGAGGYLAYEQYF,TGTGCCAGCAGCCAGGGAGCGGGAGGGTACCTAGCCTACGAGCAGTACTTC
few,TRBJ1-2,-,TRBV6-5,CASSSAVSLNYGYTF,TGTGCCAGCAGTTCCGCAGTGTCCCTCAACTATGGCTACACCTTC
-,TRBJ2-5,-,TRBV5-6,CASSLQETQYF,TGTGCCAGCAGCCTTCAAGAGACCCAGTACTTC
few,TRBJ1-4,TRBD1,TRBV6-5,CASSYSGRGQEKLFF,TGTGCCAGCAGTTACTCGGGCAGGGGGCAGGAAAAACTGTTTTTT
-,TRBJ2-5,-,TRBV7-9,CASSSPGVRGAGKTQYF,TGTGCCAGCAGCTCCCCCGGAGTACGGGGGGCCGGGAAGACCCAGTACTTC
-,TRBJ1-3,-,TRBV28,CASSWGRAGNTIYF,TGTGCCAGCAGTTGGGGCCGGGCAGGAAACACCATATATTTT